This entry lists 28 T cell receptor beta chains sequenced from one sample in a study of blood T cell repertoires in COVID-19. Libraries were prepared by immunoSEQ multiplex PCR; TCRdb keeps only in-frame clonotypes and omits some of them. The sample contains about 120,000 clones, 85% to 90% of which appear only once. The sequenced sample was peripheral blood. These receptors originate from a man between 65 and 85 years old with active or convalescent COVID-19.

The genes are TRBV27 and TRBJ2-5, with TRBD1 as a possible D gene (6 bases). The CDR3 has 14 residues. CDR1 is MNHEY and CDR2 is SMNVEV in the germline V gene (reference sequence). Trimming took off 6 bases at V and 5 bases at J, with 16 bases between the two ends. For the CDR3, the DNA is TGTGCCAGCAGGCTTTACGACAGGTTTGAGACCCAGTACTTC. Translated: CASRLYDRFETQYF.

The chain joins TRBV10-1 to TRBJ2-1, with 7 bases that match TRBD1. V shed 5 bases, J shed 3 bases, and the junction held 1 base outside the gene matches. From germline, CDR1 is WNHNN and CDR2 SYGVQD (reference sequence). The CDR3 covers 13 residues. The CDR3 coding sequence is TGCGCCAGCAGTCGGACAGGCTACAATGAGCAGTTCTTC. It translates to CASSRTGYNEQFF.

The rearrangement joins TRBV7-6 to TRBJ2-7; TRBD1 matches at 7 bases. Germline trimming cut 3 bases from V and 4 bases from J; bases unmatched to any gene: 12. CDR1 is SGHVS and CDR2 is FNYEAQ in the germline V gene. The CDR3 is 16 amino acids. This chain's CDR3 is CASSFGGGQEWYEQYF. In DNA form, the CDR3 reads TGTGCCAGCAGCTTCGGCGGCGGACAGGAGTGGTACGAGCAGTACTTC.

This clone was detected only once. The chain has TRBV9 and TRBJ1-4; 10 positions match TRBD1. Looked up from germline, CDR1 is SGDLS and CDR2 is YYNGEE. V shed 4 bases, J shed 6 bases, and the junction held 3 bases outside the gene matches. CDR3 length equals 14 residues. The CDR3 sequence: CASSPGQGDEKLFF. The CDR3 nucleotides read TGTGCCAGCAGCCCCGGACAGGGGGATGAAAAACTGTTTTTT.

The genes are TRBV5-5 and TRBJ1-5; D is possibly TRBD1 (6 bases). Germline CDR1 SGHKS, CDR2 YYEKEE (reference sequence). With 4 bases removed from V and 3 bases from J, the gap between germline ends came to 11 bases. The CDR3 loop spans 14 amino acids. CDR3 sequence reads: CASSTGFDNQPQHF. The CDR3 nucleotides read TGTGCCAGCAGCACAGGGTTTGACAATCAGCCCCAGCATTTT.

V and J are TRBV10-1 and TRBJ2-1, with 9 bases identical to TRBD2. Trimming took 0 bases from V and 7 from J; bases not matched to a gene: 7. CDR1 is WNHNN and CDR2 is SYGVQD in the germline V gene (reference sequence). The CDR3 is made up of 16 amino acids. The CDR3 loop reads CASSESLLAGVNEQFF. As DNA, the CDR3 is TGCGCCAGCAGTGAGTCGTTACTAGCGGGTGTGAATGAGCAGTTCTTC.

V is TRBV27 and J is TRBJ1-3; the D gene is possibly TRBD1 (6 bases). The CDR3 totals 13 residues. Per the germline V gene, CDR1 is MNHEY and CDR2 is SMNVEV (reference sequence). V was cut by 6 bases and J by 4 bases, with 10 bases left in between. Here the CDR3 reads CASSAGVGNTIYF. Here the CDR3 DNA reads TGTGCCAGCAGCGCAGGGGTGGGAAACACCATATATTTT.

V is TRBV4-1 and J is TRBJ1-6; D might be TRBD1 (5 bases). CDR3 size: 16 residues. Between the trimmed V and J ends, which lost 0 bases and 7 bases, there was a span of 13 bases. CDR1 is MGHRA, CDR2 YSYEKL, per germline. In DNA, the CDR3 is TGCGCCAGCAGCCAAGATTGGGGCCCACAGAATTCACCCCTCCACTTT. This sequence encodes CASSQDWGPQNSPLHF.

The chain joins TRBV6-4 to TRBJ2-1; TRBD2 matches 9 bases. The CDR3 loop spans 14 amino acids. J was trimmed by 9 bases and V by 4 bases; bases with no gene match: 7. CDR1 is MRHNA and CDR2 is SNTAGT in the germline V gene. The CDR3, as DNA: TGTGCCAGCAGTGGCGGGAGGGCCTTCGGTGAGCAGTTCTTC. It specifies CASSGGRAFGEQFF.

This clone was seen just once. This chain uses TRBV21-1 with TRBJ1-1; TRBD1, the table's D call, lacks a check against the DNA. TRBV21-1 is classified as a pseudogene. The CDR3 extends over 16 amino acids. The CDR3 here is CASSPQPQGAGTEAFF. CDR3 DNA sequence: TGTGCCAGCAGCCCCCAACCGCAGGGGGCGGGCACTGAAGCTTTCTTT.

J is TRBJ1-5 and V is TRBV10-3, with 12 positions matching TRBD1. This CDR3 is built from 17 residues. Looked up from germline, CDR1 is ENHRY and CDR2 is SYGVKD. With V trimmed by 8 bases and J by 4 bases, 12 bases remained unmatched. CDR3 DNA sequence: TGTGCCATCGGGCCGGGACAGGGGGCCACAAGTAATCAGCCCCAGCATTTT. Protein: CAIGPGQGATSNQPQHF.

About this clone: This sample includes further DNA sequences coding for the same CDR3. The chain employs TRBV2 and TRBJ2-2, with D tentatively TRBD1 (6 bases). This CDR3 comprises 13 residues. V lost 4 bases to trimming and J lost 4 bases, with 7 bases between them. The V gene's germline CDR1 is SNHLY and CDR2 FYNNEI. Written as DNA, the CDR3 is TGTGCCAGCAGTGTGGACAGCACCGGGGAGCTGTTTTTT. This encodes CASSVDSTGELFF.

The chain recombines TRBV19 with TRBJ2-5, with D maybe TRBD1 (5 bases). Between the trimmed V and J ends, which lost 2 bases and 1 base, there was a span of 14 bases. This CDR3 is built from 16 residues. CDR1 is LNHDA, CDR2 SQIVND, per germline (reference sequence). The CDR3 bases are TGTGCCAGTAGTATACAGTACGGTAGGGGCCAAGAGACCCAGTACTTC. Translation: CASSIQYGRGQETQYF.

This chain uses TRBV6-5 with TRBJ1-2; TRBD1 agrees at 8 bases. J was trimmed by 12 bases and V by 6 bases; bases with no gene match: 9. Germline CDR1 is MNHEY and CDR2 is SVGAGI. The CDR3 is 12 residues long. CDR3 protein: CASRPGQGLDTF. CDR3 DNA sequence: TGTGCCAGCAGACCAGGACAGGGTTTGGACACCTTC.

The chain is built from TRBV7-2 and TRBJ2-3; TRBD2 matches at 8 bases. Germline values: CDR1 SGHTA, CDR2 FQGNSA. The CDR3 contains 16 residues. After removal of 0 bases from V and 5 bases from J, the junction contained 7 bases not matched to a gene. The CDR3 loop is CASSLAGPAGGDTQYF. CDR3 nucleotide sequence: TGTGCCAGCAGCTTAGCCGGACCCGCGGGGGGAGATACGCAGTATTTT.

The rearrangement uses TRBV6-5 and TRBJ2-3, with a tentative D call TRBD1 (6 bases). The V and J ends lost 6 bases and 0 bases respectively, with 10 bases between them. The germline gives CDR1 MNHEY, CDR2 SVGAGI. The CDR3 runs to 14 residues. The CDR3 here is CASRAGASTDTQYF. CDR3 nucleotide sequence: TGTGCCAGCAGGGCAGGGGCTAGCACAGATACGCAGTATTTT.

This sequence joins TRBV28 and TRBJ1-4; maybe TRBD1 (6 bases). Germline CDR1 and CDR2: MDHEN and SYDVKM. The germline V and J ends were trimmed by 3 bases and 5 bases, with 10 bases remaining between them. CDR3 length equals 14 residues. CDR3 sequence (DNA): TGTGCCAGCAGTTTGGGGGCGCGAAATGAAAAACTGTTTTTT. It yields the protein CASSLGARNEKLFF.

The V and J genes are TRBV28 and TRBJ2-1; weak D call: TRBD1 (7 bases). There are 14 residues in the CDR3. Between the trimmed V and J ends, which lost 5 bases and 8 bases, there was a span of 16 bases. CDR1 MDHEN and CDR2 SYDVKM come from the germline V gene. The CDR3 loop reads CASSQGGDRDEQFF. CDR3 DNA sequence: TGTGCCAGCAGTCAGGGAGGCGACAGGGATGAGCAGTTCTTC.

This chain joins TRBV7-9 and TRBJ2-5, with 8 positions matching TRBD2. The CDR3 extends over 17 amino acids. Germline V gene lookup returns CDR1 SEHNR and CDR2 FQNEAQ (reference sequence). The V and J ends lost 5 bases and 0 bases, in that order; junction bases with no gene match: 11. This chain's CDR3 is CASSVRYGRVYQETQYF. The CDR3 DNA follows: TGTGCCAGCAGCGTTAGGTACGGGAGGGTCTACCAAGAGACCCAGTACTTC.

The chain carries TRBV5-1 and TRBJ2-3, with TRBD2 matching 11 bases. The J segment lost 5 bases and the V segment lost 4 bases, leaving 6 bases of the junction unmatched. Germline CDR1 SGHRS, CDR2 YFSETQ. This CDR3 is built from 15 residues. The CDR3: CASSLTSGTGDTQYF. In DNA, the CDR3 is TGCGCCAGCAGCCTGACTAGCGGGACTGGAGATACGCAGTATTTT.

This clone appeared once. The chain joins TRBV3-1 (or the pseudogene TRBV3-2) to TRBJ2-7; 7 bases match TRBD2. V lost 0 bases to trimming and J lost 4 bases; unmatched junction nucleotides: 6. Germline V gene data show CDR1 as LGHDT and CDR2 as YNNKEL (reference sequence). The CDR3 is 15 amino acids. For the CDR3, the DNA is TGTGCCAGCAGCCAAGATTTGGGCGGGAGTTACGAGCAGTACTTC. Protein sequence: CASSQDLGGSYEQYF.

The gene calls are TRBV5-5 and TRBJ2-7, with 10 bases lining up with TRBD2. Germline CDR1 is SGHKS and CDR2 is YYEKEE (reference sequence). The CDR3 loop spans 16 amino acids. The trim removed 4 bases at V and 4 bases at J, leaving 11 bases unmatched. For the CDR3, the DNA is TGTGCCAGCAGCATGGGACTAGCGAACGTCAGATACGAGCAGTACTTC. It encodes CASSMGLANVRYEQYF.

The J gene is TRBJ2-1, the V gene TRBV7-9; maybe TRBD1 (6 bases). CDR1 SEHNR and CDR2 FQNEAQ come from the germline V gene (reference sequence). CDR3 size: 15 residues. With 5 bases removed from V and 9 bases from J, the gap between germline ends came to 20 bases. CDR3 sequence: CASSRGQHGTAEQFF. The CDR3 DNA follows: TGTGCCAGCAGCCGCGGACAGCATGGGACCGCTGAGCAGTTCTTC.

This clone was seen a handful of times. The chain joins TRBV7-9 to TRBJ1-2; 7 bases are a match to TRBD1. The length of the CDR3 is 14 residues. With V trimmed by 1 base and J by 6 bases, 5 bases remained unmatched. Germline V gene sequence: CDR1 SEHNR, CDR2 FQNEAQ (reference sequence). This CDR3 reads CASSLVEGADGYTF. In DNA form, the CDR3 reads TGTGCCAGCAGCTTAGTGGAGGGGGCAGATGGCTACACCTTC.

The chain uses TRBV6-6 and TRBJ2-7; D gene unclear. Germline-derived CDR1 and CDR2 are MNHNY and SVGAGI (reference sequence). This CDR3 comprises 12 residues. V shed 0 bases and J shed 9 bases, with 9 bases lying between them. DNA for the CDR3: TGTGCCAGCAGTTACTCGGCAGACTGGCAGTACTTC. Translated: CASSYSADWQYF.

The chain carries TRBV13 and TRBJ1-3, with D uncertain. CDR3 length: 15 residues. The germline V gene has CDR1 PRHDT and CDR2 FYEKMQ (reference sequence). V dropped 0 bases and J dropped 0 bases, with 6 bases sitting between them. The CDR3 coding sequence is TGTGCCAGCAGCTTAGGGCCCAGCTCTGGAAACACCATATATTTT. Translation gives CASSLGPSSGNTIYF. Full variable domain (remainder filled in from reference TRBV13 and TRBJ1-3): AAGVIQSPRHLIKEKRETATLKCYPIPRHDTVYWYQQGPGQDPQFLISFYEKMQSDKGSIPDRFSAQQFSDYHSELNMSSLELGDSALYFCASSLGPSSGNTIYFGEGSWLTVV.

The count of this clone is one. V gene TRBV2 combines with J gene TRBJ2-1; the match to TRBD2 covers 12 bases. From germline, CDR1 is SNHLY and CDR2 FYNNEI. V dropped 4 bases and J dropped 6; count of bases not matched to a gene: 7. This CDR3 region has 16 residues. The CDR3: CASSGLAGVKTNEQFF. Here the CDR3 DNA reads TGTGCCAGCAGTGGACTAGCGGGAGTGAAGACCAATGAGCAGTTCTTC.

The chain combines TRBV11-2 with TRBJ2-3, with no clear D. CDR1 SGHAT and CDR2 FQNNGV come from the germline V gene. The CDR3 length is 15 residues. Trimming removed 2 bases at V and 0 bases at J, with 9 bases between. The CDR3 spells CASSLLLTSTDTQYF. The CDR3 nucleotides read TGTGCCAGCAGCTTACTTCTTACTAGCACAGATACGCAGTATTTT.